The T cell receptor beta chain under discussion was sequenced for a study of blood T cell repertoires in COVID-19. Study-wide background: The samples span acute and convalescent COVID-19 from the United States, Italy and Spain. Sources were T cells, B-cell-depleted T cells, or PBMCs; the material itself was cDNA or gDNA.

The V end was cut by 5 bases, the J end by 3 bases, with 13 bases between. Germline V gives CDR1 SGHTA, CDR2 FQGTGA. This CDR3 has 14 amino acids. Source study methods: Using reference gene primer amplification, nucleated cell counts were estimated. Profiling relied on immunoSEQ multiplex PCR, and the TCRdb table lists in-frame clones only, not all of them. For V, J and clone size, that table is used; D and trimming come from the DNA. The table has some 140,000 clones, 91% seen once. The chain uses TRBV7-3 and TRBJ1-1, with D possibly matching TRBD1 (5 bases). The clonotype comes from a man aged 45 to 65 with acute or convalescent COVID-19. The sample taken for sequencing was peripheral blood. CDR3 nucleotide sequence: TGTGCCAGCAGCCTCAGACCCAGGGACACTGAAGCTTTCTTT. Translation gives CASSLRPRDTEAFF.